This T cell receptor beta chain derives from a study of T cell repertoires in cytomegalovirus infection. Trimming cost V 2 bases and J 1 base; bases outside gene matches: 0. Germline V CDR1 and CDR2: KGHDR, SFDVKD. The CDR3 covers 14 residues. This clonotype was seen only a few times. One entry per CDR3 protein, called by TCRdb with MiXCR from the reads. The sample consists of hundreds of thousands of distinct CDR3 sequences, 15% to 20% of them appearing once. Sequenced sample: PBMCs. The TCR sequence derives from a human donor in good health (CMV status not recorded). Some clones in this sample may be carry-over from other donors' samples. The gene calls are TRBV24-1 and TRBJ2-5; 7 bases match TRBD1. The DNA for the CDR3 is TGTGCCACCAGTGATTGGGACAGCCAAGAGACCCAGTACTTC. It specifies CATSDWDSQETQYF.